Each of the 16 T cell receptor beta chains below was sequenced from the same sample in a study of T cell responses to AZD1222 COVID-19 vaccine. Method: immunoSEQ multiplex PCR; TCRdb's copy keeps in-frame clones and lacks some. The data show some 100,000 clones, 80% to 90% seen once. The sequencing here drew on peripheral blood, taken on day 0 of AZD1222 vaccination. Every receptor here comes from an adult in good health.

V and J are TRBV6-6 and TRBJ1-2, with TRBD1 as a possible D gene (5 bases). This CDR3 is built from 15 residues. CDR1 MNHNY and CDR2 SVGAGI come from the germline V gene (reference sequence). Trimming removed 7 bases at V and 8 bases at J, with 23 bases between. The chain's CDR3 is CASKLGQWQGEGYTF. As DNA, the CDR3 is TGTGCCAGCAAACTCGGTCAGTGGCAGGGAGAAGGCTACACCTTC.

The chain has TRBV5-1 and TRBJ2-1, with D possibly being TRBD1 (5 bases). The germline V gene has CDR1 SGHRS and CDR2 YFSETQ. Trimming removed 1 base from V and 4 bases from J, with 6 bases in between. The CDR3 is made up of 13 amino acids. CDR3 sequence (DNA): TGCGCCAGCAGCTTGAGACAGTACAATGAGCAGTTCTTC. This codes for CASSLRQYNEQFF.

The V call is TRBV19, the J call TRBJ1-4; TRBD1 might be the D (5 bases). CDR3 length: 17 amino acids. Germline V CDR1 and CDR2: LNHDA, SQIVND (reference sequence). Trimming shortened V by 4 bases and J by 5 bases, and 20 bases separated the two germline ends. The CDR3 coding sequence is TGTGCCAGTAGTACCACCAGGGATAGGCGGACAAATGAAAAACTGTTTTTT. The encoded protein is CASSTTRDRRTNEKLFF.

V usage is TRBV5-5 and J usage is TRBJ2-2; a possible D gene is TRBD1 (6 bases). V gave up 1 base and J gave up 6 bases, with 16 bases separating them. The CDR3 has 16 amino acids. Germline V gene lookup returns CDR1 SGHKS and CDR2 YYEKEE (reference sequence). The CDR3 DNA reads as TGTGCCAGCAGCTTGTGGGGACACCCTAGGGCCGGGGAGCTGTTTTTT. This sequence encodes CASSLWGHPRAGELFF.

V and J are TRBV20-1 and TRBJ2-7; tentative D call: TRBD1 (5 bases). The CDR3 is 11 amino acids. CDR1 and CDR2 (germline): DFQATT, SNEGSKA (reference sequence). Trimming took 5 bases from V and 4 from J, leaving 9 bases between them. DNA for the CDR3: TGCAGTGCTCGGACACGATACGAGCAGTACTTC. It translates to CSARTRYEQYF.

The chain has TRBV11-2 and TRBJ2-1, with D unclear. Germline loops: CDR1 SGHAT, CDR2 FQNNGV. Trimming left V 0 bases short and J 0 bases short, with 6 bases between. The length of the CDR3 is 15 residues. The DNA of the CDR3 is TGTGCCAGCAGCTTAGAAAGGAGCTCCTACAATGAGCAGTTCTTC. It codes for CASSLERSSYNEQFF.

Comment on this clone: This sample includes further DNA sequences coding for the same CDR3. V and J are TRBV7-9 and TRBJ1-1; a weak D match, TRBD1 (5 bases). Per germline, CDR1 SEHNR and CDR2 FQNEAQ (reference sequence). The CDR3 totals 14 residues. Trimming left V 1 base short and J 0 bases short, with 6 bases between. The CDR3 region is CASSLGQLNTEAFF. In nucleotides, the CDR3 is TGTGCCAGCAGCTTAGGACAGTTGAACACTGAAGCTTTCTTT.

CDR3 loop: CASSPRAATGELFF. CDR3 DNA: TGTGCCAGCAGCCCAAGGGCTGCCACCGGGGAGCTGTTTTTT. The rearrangement uses TRBV7-2 and TRBJ2-2; no firm D call. Germline V gene data show CDR1 as SGHTA and CDR2 as FQGNSA. V was cut by 5 bases and J by 4 bases, with 11 bases left in between. This CDR3 has 14 amino acids.

The rearrangement links TRBV5-1 to TRBJ2-5; 12 bases are shared with TRBD2. Germline-derived CDR1 and CDR2 are SGHRS and YFSETQ. There are 16 residues in the CDR3. With V trimmed by 4 bases and J by 4 bases, 8 bases remained unmatched. This chain's CDR3 is CASSHTSGGTLETQYF. CDR3 coding DNA: TGCGCCAGCAGCCACACTAGCGGGGGGACCCTAGAGACCCAGTACTTC.

J is TRBJ1-5 and V is TRBV6-6; D perhaps matches TRBD1 (6 bases). Germline V gene lookup returns CDR1 MNHNY and CDR2 SVGAGI (reference sequence). Between the trimmed V and J ends, which lost 6 bases and 1 base, there was a span of 13 bases. This CDR3 spans 15 amino acids. CDR3 DNA sequence: TGTGCCAGCAGCACCACAGGGCAAAGCAATCAGCCCCAGCATTTT. It is translated as CASSTTGQSNQPQHF.

This rearrangement joins TRBV3-1 (or the pseudogene TRBV3-2) to TRBJ1-2; maybe TRBD1 (6 bases). The CDR3 totals 16 residues. Germline V gives CDR1 LGHDT, CDR2 YNNKEL (reference sequence). Trimming took off 0 bases at V and 1 base at J, with 12 bases between the two ends. CDR3 bases: TGTGCCAGCAGCCAAGAGGGGACACCTCTTAACTATGGCTACACCTTC. Translation: CASSQEGTPLNYGYTF.

The CDR3 spells CATHQGFEQYF. Here the CDR3 DNA reads TGTGCCACCCATCAGGGATTCGAGCAGTACTTC. The chain carries TRBV19 and TRBJ2-7; a possible D gene is TRBD1 (5 bases). Germline CDR1 reads LNHDA; CDR2 reads SQIVND (reference sequence). CDR3 length: 11 amino acids. V dropped 10 bases and J dropped 6 bases, with 13 bases sitting between them.

This clone has just one count. The genes are TRBV2 and TRBJ1-4; the D is unclear. The CDR3 is made up of 15 amino acids. CDR1 and CDR2 from the germline V gene are SNHLY and FYNNEI. Trimming shortened V by 8 bases and J by 7 bases, and 20 bases separated the two germline ends. CDR3 protein: CASGPYTSSGEKLFF. Here the CDR3 DNA reads TGTGCCAGCGGCCCTTACACAAGTTCAGGTGAAAAACTGTTTTTT.

The chain combines TRBV2 with TRBJ1-6; no reliable D call. Trimming shortened V by 6 bases and J by 8 bases, and 14 bases separated the two germline ends. Germline CDR1 SNHLY, CDR2 FYNNEI. CDR3 length equals 14 residues. CDR3 sequence: CASSPHRSDSPLHF. CDR3 DNA sequence: TGTGCCAGCAGCCCCCATCGGAGCGATTCACCCCTCCACTTT. The full variable domain, completed using reference TRBV2 and TRBJ1-6, is EPEVTQTPSHQVTQMGQEVILRCVPISNHLYFYWYRQILGQKVEFLVSFYNNEISEKSEIFDDQFSVERPDGSNFTLKIRSTKLEDSAMYFCASSPHRSDSPLHFGNGTRLTVT.

The chain employs TRBV19 and TRBJ2-3; D tentatively reads TRBD1 or TRBD2 (5 bases each). The CDR3 extends over 15 amino acids. V lost 5 bases and J lost 3, with 15 bases in between. Looked up from germline, CDR1 is LNHDA and CDR2 is SQIVND (reference sequence). The CDR3 sequence is CASSPGTVWTDTQYF. DNA of the CDR3: TGTGCCAGTAGTCCCGGGACGGTTTGGACAGATACGCAGTATTTT.

V gene TRBV28 combines with J gene TRBJ1-2; perhaps TRBD1 as D (6 bases). The germline CDR1 and CDR2 sequences are MDHEN and SYDVKM. V was trimmed by 5 bases and J by 2 bases, leaving 15 bases between them. This CDR3 spans 15 amino acids. CDR3 DNA sequence: TGTGCCAGCAGTCCGGGGGGGCGGCTGAACTATGGCTACACCTTC. It yields the protein CASSPGGRLNYGYTF.